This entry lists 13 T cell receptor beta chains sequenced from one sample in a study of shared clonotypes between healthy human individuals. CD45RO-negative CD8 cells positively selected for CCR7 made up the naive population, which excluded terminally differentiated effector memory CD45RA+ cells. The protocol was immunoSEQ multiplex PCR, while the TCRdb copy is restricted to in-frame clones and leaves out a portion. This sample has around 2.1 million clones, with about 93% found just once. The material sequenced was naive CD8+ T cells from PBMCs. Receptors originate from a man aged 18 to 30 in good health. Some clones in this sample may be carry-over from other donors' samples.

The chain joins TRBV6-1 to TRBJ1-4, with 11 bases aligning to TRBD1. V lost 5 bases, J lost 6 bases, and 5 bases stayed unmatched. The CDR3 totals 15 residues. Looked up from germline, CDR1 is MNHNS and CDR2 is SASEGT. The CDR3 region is CASSRDRGIYEKLFF. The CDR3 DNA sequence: TGTGCCAGCAGTCGGGACAGGGGGATTTATGAAAAACTGTTTTTT.

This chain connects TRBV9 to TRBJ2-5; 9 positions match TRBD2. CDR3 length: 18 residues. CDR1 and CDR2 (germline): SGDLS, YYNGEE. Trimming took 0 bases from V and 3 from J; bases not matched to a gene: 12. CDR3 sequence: CASSVATLAGAGEETQYF. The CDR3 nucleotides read TGTGCCAGCAGCGTAGCTACGTTAGCGGGAGCGGGAGAAGAGACCCAGTACTTC. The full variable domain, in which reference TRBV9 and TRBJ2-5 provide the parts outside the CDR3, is DSGVTQTPKHLITATGQRVTLRCSPRSGDLSVYWYQQSLDQGLQFLIQYYNGEERAKGNILERFSAQQFPDLHSELNLSSLELGDSALYFCASSVATLAGAGEETQYFGPGTRLLVL.

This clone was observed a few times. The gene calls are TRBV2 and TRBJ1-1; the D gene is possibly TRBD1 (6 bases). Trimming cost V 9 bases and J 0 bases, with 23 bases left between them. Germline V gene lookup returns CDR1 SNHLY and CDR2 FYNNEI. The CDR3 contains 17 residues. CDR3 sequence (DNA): TGTGCCAGTAACAAACGGACAGTCGCCTTCATGAACACTGAAGCTTTCTTT. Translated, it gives CASNKRTVAFMNTEAFF.

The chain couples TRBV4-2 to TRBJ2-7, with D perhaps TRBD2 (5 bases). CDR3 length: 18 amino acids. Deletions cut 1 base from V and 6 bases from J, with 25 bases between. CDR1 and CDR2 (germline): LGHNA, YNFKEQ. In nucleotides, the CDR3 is TGTGCCAGCAGCCAAGTGACGGACTTCCCCCTCCTCCTAGGCGAGCAGTACTTC. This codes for CASSQVTDFPLLLGEQYF.

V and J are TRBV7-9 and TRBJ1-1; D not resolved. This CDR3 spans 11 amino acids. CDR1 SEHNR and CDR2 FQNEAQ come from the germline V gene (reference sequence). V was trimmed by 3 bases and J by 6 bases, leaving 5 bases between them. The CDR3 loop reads CASSLKAEAFF. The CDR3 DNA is TGTGCCAGCAGCTTGAAGGCTGAAGCTTTCTTT. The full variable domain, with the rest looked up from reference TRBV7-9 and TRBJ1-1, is DTGVSQNPRHKITKRGQNVTFRCDPISEHNRLYWYRQTLGQGPEFLTYFQNEAQLEKSRLLSDRFSAERPKGSFSTLEIQRTEQGDSAMYLCASSLKAEAFFGQGTRLTVV.

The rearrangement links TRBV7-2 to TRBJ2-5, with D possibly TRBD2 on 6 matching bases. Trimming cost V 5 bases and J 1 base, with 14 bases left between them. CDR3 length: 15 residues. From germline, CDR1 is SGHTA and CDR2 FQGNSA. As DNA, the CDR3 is TGTGCCAGCAGCCCGGCGGGGACCCTCCAAGAGACCCAGTACTTC. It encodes CASSPAGTLQETQYF.

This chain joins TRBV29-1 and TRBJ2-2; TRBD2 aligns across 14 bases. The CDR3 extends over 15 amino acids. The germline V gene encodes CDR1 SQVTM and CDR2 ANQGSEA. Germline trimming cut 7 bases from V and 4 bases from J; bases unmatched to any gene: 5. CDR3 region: CSAETSGRATGELFF. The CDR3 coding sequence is TGCAGCGCCGAGACTAGCGGGAGGGCCACCGGGGAGCTGTTTTTT.

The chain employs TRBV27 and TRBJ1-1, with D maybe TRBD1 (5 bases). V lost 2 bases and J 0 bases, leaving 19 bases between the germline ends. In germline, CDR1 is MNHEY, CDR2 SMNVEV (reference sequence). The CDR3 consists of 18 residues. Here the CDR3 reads CASSLQGSWGGLNTEAFF. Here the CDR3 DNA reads TGTGCCAGCAGTTTACAGGGAAGTTGGGGGGGATTGAACACTGAAGCTTTCTTT.

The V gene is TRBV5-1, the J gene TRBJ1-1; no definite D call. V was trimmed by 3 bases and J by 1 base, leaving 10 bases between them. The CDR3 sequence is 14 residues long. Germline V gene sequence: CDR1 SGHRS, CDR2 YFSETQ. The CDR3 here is CASSSPFENTEAFF. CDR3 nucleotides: TGCGCCAGCAGCTCCCCTTTCGAGAACACTGAAGCTTTCTTT.

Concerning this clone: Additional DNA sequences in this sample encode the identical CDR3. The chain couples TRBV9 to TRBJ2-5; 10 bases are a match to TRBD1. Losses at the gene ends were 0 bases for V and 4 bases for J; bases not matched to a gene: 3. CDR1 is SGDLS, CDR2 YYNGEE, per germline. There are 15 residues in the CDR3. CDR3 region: CASSVGDRGGETQYF. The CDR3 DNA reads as TGTGCCAGCAGCGTAGGGGACAGGGGCGGAGAGACCCAGTACTTC.

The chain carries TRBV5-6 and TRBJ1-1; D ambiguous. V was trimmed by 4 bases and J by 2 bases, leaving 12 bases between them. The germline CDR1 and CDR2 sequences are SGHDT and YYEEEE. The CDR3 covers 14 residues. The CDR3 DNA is TGTGCCAGCAGCCCGATGGGGTTTAACACTGAAGCTTTCTTT. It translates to CASSPMGFNTEAFF. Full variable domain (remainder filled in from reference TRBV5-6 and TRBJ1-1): DAGVTQSPTHLIKTRGQQVTLRCSPKSGHDTVSWYQQALGQGPQFIFQYYEEEERQRGNFPDRFSGHQFPNYSSELNVNALLLGDSALYLCASSPMGFNTEAFFGQGTRLTVV.

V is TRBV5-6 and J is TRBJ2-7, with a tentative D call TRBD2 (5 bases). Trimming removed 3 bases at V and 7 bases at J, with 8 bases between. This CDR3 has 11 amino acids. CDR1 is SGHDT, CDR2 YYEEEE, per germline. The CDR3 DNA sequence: TGTGCCAGCAGCTCCCCGGGGGAGCAGTACTTC. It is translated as CASSSPGEQYF.

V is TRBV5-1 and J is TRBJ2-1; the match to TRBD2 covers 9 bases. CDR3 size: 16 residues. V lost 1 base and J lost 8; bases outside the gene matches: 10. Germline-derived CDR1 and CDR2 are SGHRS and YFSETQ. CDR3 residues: CASSLYSAGGPYEQFF. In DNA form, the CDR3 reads TGCGCCAGCAGCTTGTATTCGGCGGGAGGGCCATATGAGCAGTTCTTC.